Listed below are T cell receptor beta chains from one sample, sequenced in a study of blood T cell repertoires in COVID-19. Measured with immunoSEQ multiplex PCR; TCRdb has only the in-frame clones, and not every one. The sample lists a few hundred thousand clones, approximately 89% occurring once. The specimen sequenced was peripheral blood. Receptors originate from a woman under 40 with COVID-19, enrolled during active disease. The CDR3 runs from the conserved cysteine through the conserved F or W. D genes are given only for firm matches. A clone size is listed for some rows: how often the clone was seen (once, few, many), or a class if it is expanded.

j_gene	abundance	v_gene	d_gene	CDR3nt	CDR3aa
TRBJ1-1	once	TRBV19	NA	TGTGCCAGTAGTATATCGGGGGGCTGGACTGAAGCTTTCTTT	CASSISGGWTEAFF
TRBJ2-2	NA	TRBV18	NA	TGTGCCAGCTCACCGGTTAGGGGCTCTAACACCGGGGAGCTGTTTTTT	CASSPVRGSNTGELFF
TRBJ2-7	NA	TRBV5-1	NA	TGCGCCAGCAGCCCGGCCGTTATTGCGGCATCCTACGAGCAGTACTTC	CASSPAVIAASYEQYF
TRBJ1-1	NA	TRBV19	NA	TGTGCCAGTAGTATCGGGGGGAACACTGAAGCTTTCTTT	CASSIGGNTEAFF
TRBJ1-4	NA	TRBV5-1	NA	TGCGCCAGCAGCTTGGGGGGGCACGGGATCCGCGAAAAACTGTTTTTT	CASSLGGHGIREKLFF
TRBJ2-1	NA	TRBV27	TRBD1	TGTGCCAGCAGAAAACAGGGGTACTCCTACAATGAGCAGTTCTTC	CASRKQGYSYNEQFF
TRBJ1-5	NA	TRBV4-1	TRBD1	TGCGCCAGCGCAATGACAGGGAGAAGCAATCAGCCCCAGCATTTT	CASAMTGRSNQPQHF
TRBJ1-6	NA	TRBV6-5	NA	TGTGCCACCCAGTATAGACAGTTAAATTCACCCCTCCACTTT	CATQYRQLNSPLHF
TRBJ1-5	NA	TRBV6-5	NA	TGTGCCAGCAGCCCGGAGGGTAACAACCAGCCCCAGCATTTT	CASSPEGNNQPQHF
TRBJ1-2	once	TRBV27	NA	TGTGCCAGCAGAGGAGCATCTAACTATGGCTACACCTTC	CASRGASNYGYTF
TRBJ2-5	NA	TRBV6-5	NA	TGTGCCAGCAGTTACCTTCGTGGGGGGGGCAGGGAGACCCAGTACTTC	CASSYLRGGGRETQYF
TRBJ1-2	once	TRBV7-6	NA	TGTGCCAGCAGCTTAGGGCGGAAGGCTTATGGCTACACCTTC	CASSLGRKAYGYTF
TRBJ1-2	NA	TRBV5-8	TRBD1	TGTGCCAGCAGCCGAGACAGGGGGCTGGTAAATGGCTACACCTTC	CASSRDRGLVNGYTF
TRBJ2-6	once	TRBV3-1/TRBV3-2	NA	TGTGCCAGCAGCCAAGCCAGGGTTTTGTATTCCGGGGCCAACGTCCTGACTTTC	CASSQARVLYSGANVLTF
TRBJ2-2	NA	TRBV2	TRBD1	TGTGCCAGCAGTGTCCGGGACAGGGGAGCCGGGGAGCTGTTTTTT	CASSVRDRGAGELFF
TRBJ1-1	few	TRBV16	NA	TGTGCCAGCAGCCAACCCGACAGGTACACTGAAGCTTTCTTT	CASSQPDRYTEAFF
TRBJ1-1	once	TRBV7-9	NA	TGTGCCAGCAGCTTATCCCGGACAGCGAACACTGAAGCTTTCTTT	CASSLSRTANTEAFF
TRBJ2-3	NA	TRBV6-6	NA	TGTGCCAGCAGATCCGGAACAGGCCTAGATACGCAGTATTTT	CASRSGTGLDTQYF
TRBJ1-2	NA	TRBV16	TRBD1	TGTGCCAGCAGCCGAGCGGACAGGGATGGCTACACCTTC	CASSRADRDGYTF
TRBJ1-4	few	TRBV7-8	TRBD1	TGTGCCAGCAGTTCCGGGACAGGGGAAGAAAAACTGTTTTTT	CASSSGTGEEKLFF
TRBJ2-1	many	TRBV12-5	NA	TGTGCTAGTGGGCCCTTTCAGAGGGATGAGCAGTTCTTC	CASGPFQRDEQFF
TRBJ1-1	NA	TRBV3-1/TRBV3-2	NA	TGTGCCAGCAGCCATCCCCAGGGTTTTCCGCCTGAAGCTTTCTTT	CASSHPQGFPPEAFF
TRBJ2-7	few	TRBV19	TRBD1	TGTGCCAGTACCCCGGGACAGGGGGCGATTTACGAGCAGTACTTC	CASTPGQGAIYEQYF
TRBJ2-7	once	TRBV6-8	TRBD1	TGTGCCAGCAAACCGGGACAGGGTTATGAGCAGTACTTC	CASKPGQGYEQYF
TRBJ2-7	NA	TRBV7-6	NA	TGTGCCAGCAGCTTAGCCCGGGACGAGCAGTACTTC	CASSLARDEQYF
TRBJ1-2	NA	TRBV19	TRBD1	TGTGCCAGTAGTACGACAGGGTTCTATGGCTACACCTTC	CASSTTGFYGYTF
TRBJ1-6	NA	TRBV12-5	NA	TGTGCTAGTGGTTTGGTACCGGGAGATTCACCCCTCCACTTT	CASGLVPGDSPLHF
TRBJ1-2	NA	TRBV5-4	TRBD1	TGTGCCAGCAGCGTTCCGGACAGGGGTGACTATGGCTACACCTTC	CASSVPDRGDYGYTF
TRBJ1-2	NA	TRBV2	NA	TGTGCCAGCAGTGAAGCGTTAGGACTGAACTATGGCTACACCTTC	CASSEALGLNYGYTF
TRBJ1-5	NA	TRBV29-1	TRBD1	TGCAGCGTTCACCGGGACAGGTTCGATCAGCCCCAGCATTTT	CSVHRDRFDQPQHF
TRBJ2-1	few	TRBV11-2	TRBD1	TGTGCCAGCAGCTCCGACAGGGGTCACAATGAGCAGTTCTTC	CASSSDRGHNEQFF
TRBJ2-2	NA	TRBV4-2	TRBD2	TGTGCCAGCAGCCAGGGACTAGCGGAGAACACCGGGGAGCTGTTTTTT	CASSQGLAENTGELFF
TRBJ1-1	NA	TRBV19	NA	TGTGCCAGTAGTCCCCGGGGAGTCACTGAAGCTTTCTTT	CASSPRGVTEAFF
TRBJ2-1	NA	TRBV11-2	NA	TGTGCCAGCAGCTTAGATCCGGTCAATGAGCAGTTCTTC	CASSLDPVNEQFF
TRBJ2-3	NA	TRBV6-5	TRBD2	TGTGCCAGCAGCTCCAAGCGGGGAAGGACAGATACGCAGTATTTT	CASSSKRGRTDTQYF
TRBJ1-1	NA	TRBV7-2	TRBD1	TGTGCCAGCAGCTATCACAGGGGTACTGAAGCTTTCTTT	CASSYHRGTEAFF
TRBJ2-1	NA	TRBV5-1	NA	TGCGCCAGCAGAGAGGGTGGCTCCTACAATGAGCAGTTCTTC	CASREGGSYNEQFF
TRBJ2-1	NA	TRBV5-1	TRBD2	TGCGCCAGCAGCGACACTAGCGGGGGGGCGTTCAATGAGCAGTTCTTC	CASSDTSGGAFNEQFF
TRBJ2-1	NA	TRBV15	NA	TGTGCCACCAGCTTGGGCGGGGCGTCCAATGAGCAGTTCTTC	CATSLGGASNEQFF
TRBJ1-4	NA	TRBV27	NA	TGTGCCAGCAGTCCCATTGCAACTAATGAAAAACTGTTTTTT	CASSPIATNEKLFF
TRBJ2-5	few	TRBV19	NA	TGTGCCAGTAGTCCTTGGCGGAATCAAGAGACCCAGTACTTC	CASSPWRNQETQYF
TRBJ1-1	NA	TRBV5-4	NA	TGTGCCAGCAGCCGGGCGGGCGGTAACACTGAAGCTTTCTTT	CASSRAGGNTEAFF
TRBJ2-3	NA	TRBV27	NA	TGTGCCAGCAGTTTATCACGGTTACGCACAGATACGCAGTATTTT	CASSLSRLRTDTQYF
TRBJ2-7	NA	TRBV4-1	NA	TGCGCCAGCAGCCAAGGAGTCCCCTACGAGCAGTACTTC	CASSQGVPYEQYF
TRBJ1-3	NA	TRBV25-1	NA	TGTGCCAGCAGTGATAGCCTCAAACCTCTCTCTGGAAACACCATATATTTT	CASSDSLKPLSGNTIYF
TRBJ2-2	once	TRBV15	NA	TGTGCCACCTCGCTTAGCGGGAACACCGGGGAGCTGTTTTTT	CATSLSGNTGELFF
TRBJ1-2	NA	TRBV9	NA	TGTGCCAGCAGCGTAGGAAACAGCTATGGCTACACCTTC	CASSVGNSYGYTF
TRBJ1-2	NA	TRBV29-1	TRBD1	TGCAGCGTTGAAGAGGGGACAGGGGGCTTGAGTGGCTATGGCTACACCTTC	CSVEEGTGGLSGYGYTF
TRBJ1-1	NA	TRBV6-5	NA	TGTGCCAGCAGTTACGCAGGGGATGGCACTGAAGCTTTCTTT	CASSYAGDGTEAFF
TRBJ1-1	few	TRBV7-9	NA	TGTGCCAGCAGCTTGACCCGGGAGGACACTGAAGCTTTCTTT	CASSLTREDTEAFF